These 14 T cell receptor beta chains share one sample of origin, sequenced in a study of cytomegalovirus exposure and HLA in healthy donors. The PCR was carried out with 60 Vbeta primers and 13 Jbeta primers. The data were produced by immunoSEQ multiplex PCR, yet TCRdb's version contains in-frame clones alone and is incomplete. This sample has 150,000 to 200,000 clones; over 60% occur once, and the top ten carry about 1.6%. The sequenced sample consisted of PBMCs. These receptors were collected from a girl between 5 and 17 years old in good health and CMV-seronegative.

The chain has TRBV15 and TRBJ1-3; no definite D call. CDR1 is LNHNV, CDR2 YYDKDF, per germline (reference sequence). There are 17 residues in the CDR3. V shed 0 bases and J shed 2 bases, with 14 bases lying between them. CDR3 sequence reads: CATSRDPQIFPGNTIYF. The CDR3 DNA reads TGTGCCACCAGCAGAGATCCCCAGATTTTCCCTGGAAACACCATATATTTT.

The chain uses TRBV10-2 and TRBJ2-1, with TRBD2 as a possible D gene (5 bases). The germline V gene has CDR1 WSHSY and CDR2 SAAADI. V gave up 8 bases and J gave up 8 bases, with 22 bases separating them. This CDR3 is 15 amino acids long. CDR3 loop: CASATSRRRTDEQFF. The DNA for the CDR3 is TGCGCCAGCGCCACCAGCCGCCGGAGGACCGATGAGCAGTTCTTC.

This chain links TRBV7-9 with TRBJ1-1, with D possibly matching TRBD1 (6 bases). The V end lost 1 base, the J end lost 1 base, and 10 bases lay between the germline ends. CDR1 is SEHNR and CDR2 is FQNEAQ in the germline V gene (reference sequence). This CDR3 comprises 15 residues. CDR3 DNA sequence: TGTGCCAGCAGCTTAGTTGGGACACCGAACACTGAAGCTTTCTTT. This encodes CASSLVGTPNTEAFF. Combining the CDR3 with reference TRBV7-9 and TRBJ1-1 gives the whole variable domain DTGVSQNPRHKITKRGQNVTFRCDPISEHNRLYWYRQTLGQGPEFLTYFQNEAQLEKSRLLSDRFSAERPKGSFSTLEIQRTEQGDSAMYLCASSLVGTPNTEAFFGQGTRLTVV.

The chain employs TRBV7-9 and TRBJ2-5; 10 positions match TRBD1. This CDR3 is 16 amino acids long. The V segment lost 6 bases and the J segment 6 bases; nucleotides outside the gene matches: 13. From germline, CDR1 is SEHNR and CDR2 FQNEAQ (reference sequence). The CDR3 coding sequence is TGTGCCAGCAGTTTCGTTGGGACAGGGGTTTTAAAGACCCAGTACTTC. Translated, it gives CASSFVGTGVLKTQYF.

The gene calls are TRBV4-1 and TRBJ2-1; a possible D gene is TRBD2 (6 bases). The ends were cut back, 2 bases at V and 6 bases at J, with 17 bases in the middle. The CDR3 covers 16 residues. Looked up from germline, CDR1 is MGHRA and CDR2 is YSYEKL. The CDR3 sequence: CASSQPTQARGNEQFF. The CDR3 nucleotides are TGCGCCAGCAGCCAACCCACCCAGGCGCGGGGCAATGAGCAGTTCTTC.

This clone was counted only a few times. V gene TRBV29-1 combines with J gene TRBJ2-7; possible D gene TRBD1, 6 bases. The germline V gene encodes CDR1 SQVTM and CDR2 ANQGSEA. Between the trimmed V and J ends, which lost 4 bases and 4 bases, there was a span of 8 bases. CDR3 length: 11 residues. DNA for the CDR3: TGCAGCGTTGTACAGGGATACGAGCAGTACTTC. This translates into CSVVQGYEQYF.

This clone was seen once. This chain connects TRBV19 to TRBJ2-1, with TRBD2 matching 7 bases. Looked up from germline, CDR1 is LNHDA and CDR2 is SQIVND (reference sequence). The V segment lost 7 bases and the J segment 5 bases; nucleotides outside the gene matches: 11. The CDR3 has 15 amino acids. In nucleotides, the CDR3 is TGTGCCAGTAAGGTTGGCGGGGGAATTGACAATGAGCAGTTCTTC. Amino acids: CASKVGGGIDNEQFF.

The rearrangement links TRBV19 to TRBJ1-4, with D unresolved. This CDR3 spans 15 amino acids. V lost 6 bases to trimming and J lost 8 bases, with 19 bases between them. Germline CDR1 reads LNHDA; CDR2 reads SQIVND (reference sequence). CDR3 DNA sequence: TGTGCCAGTAGGGGCCCCAACCGCGAATCGGAAAAACTGTTTTTT. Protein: CASRGPNRESEKLFF.

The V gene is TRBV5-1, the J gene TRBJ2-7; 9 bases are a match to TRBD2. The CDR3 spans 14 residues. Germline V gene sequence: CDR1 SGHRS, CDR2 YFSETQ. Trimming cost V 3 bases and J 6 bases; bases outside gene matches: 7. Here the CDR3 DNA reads TGCGCCAGCAGCTCGGGACTAGCCGGGGTCGAGCAGTACTTC. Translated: CASSSGLAGVEQYF.

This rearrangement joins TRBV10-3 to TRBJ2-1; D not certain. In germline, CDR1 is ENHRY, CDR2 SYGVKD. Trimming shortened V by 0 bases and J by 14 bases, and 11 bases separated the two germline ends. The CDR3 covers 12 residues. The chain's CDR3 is CAISESAGSEFF. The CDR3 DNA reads TGTGCCATCAGTGAGTCGGCCGGGTCCGAGTTCTTC.

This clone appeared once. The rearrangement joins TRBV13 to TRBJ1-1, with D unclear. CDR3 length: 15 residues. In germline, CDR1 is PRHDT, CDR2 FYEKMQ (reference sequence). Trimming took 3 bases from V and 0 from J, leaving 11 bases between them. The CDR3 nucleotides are TGTGCCAGCAGCTTTTTCGGGGTCTTGAACACTGAAGCTTTCTTT. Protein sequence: CASSFFGVLNTEAFF.

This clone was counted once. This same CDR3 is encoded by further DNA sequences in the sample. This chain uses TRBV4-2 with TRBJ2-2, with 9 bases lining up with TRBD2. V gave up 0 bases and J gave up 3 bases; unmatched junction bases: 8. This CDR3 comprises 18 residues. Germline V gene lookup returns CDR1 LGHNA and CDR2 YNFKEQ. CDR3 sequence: CASSQERGAGGDTGELFF. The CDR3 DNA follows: TGTGCCAGCAGCCAAGAAAGAGGGGCGGGGGGGGACACCGGGGAGCTGTTTTTT.

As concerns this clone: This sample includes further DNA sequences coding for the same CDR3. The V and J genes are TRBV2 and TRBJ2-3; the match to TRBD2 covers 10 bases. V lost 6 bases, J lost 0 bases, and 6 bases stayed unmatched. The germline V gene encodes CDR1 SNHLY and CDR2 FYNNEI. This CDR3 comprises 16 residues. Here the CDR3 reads CASRLLAGSSTDTQYF. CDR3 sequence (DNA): TGTGCCAGCAGACTACTAGCGGGATCTAGCACAGATACGCAGTATTTT.

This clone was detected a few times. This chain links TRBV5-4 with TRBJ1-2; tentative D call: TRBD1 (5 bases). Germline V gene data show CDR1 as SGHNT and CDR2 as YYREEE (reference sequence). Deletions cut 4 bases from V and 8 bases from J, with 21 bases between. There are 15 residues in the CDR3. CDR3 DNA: TGTGCCAGCAGCGCCGTACAGGAATCTCAATACGGCTACACCTTC. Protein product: CASSAVQESQYGYTF.